What follows is one T cell receptor beta chain and its context. The record originates from a study of blood T cell repertoires in COVID-19. Generated by immunoSEQ multiplex PCR, the TCRdb table keeps only in-frame clones and is missing some. The table lists fewer than 250,000 clones, roughly 90% of them singletons. CDR3 length: 14 amino acids. Germline-derived CDR1 and CDR2 are MNHEY and SVGAGI. Between the trimmed V and J ends, which lost 3 bases and 8 bases, there was a span of 16 bases. The V gene is TRBV6-5, the J gene TRBJ1-2; D possibly corresponds to TRBD1 (6 bases). The source is a woman in her 50s with acute or convalescent COVID-19. Sequences were obtained from peripheral blood. In DNA, the CDR3 is TGTGCCAGCAGTTATTACTCTCAGGGGTACGGCTACACCTTC. This sequence encodes CASSYYSQGYGYTF.